One sample yielded the 32 T cell receptor beta chains listed below, sequenced in a study of regulatory T cells in long-lasting Graves disease. With iRepertoire HTBI primers and Arm-PCR of CDR3 regions, TCR beta libraries were built. TCRdb used MiXCR to reprocess the multiplex PCR reads, holding one entry per CDR3 protein. The sample contains around 500,000 distinct CDR3 sequences, 13% of which appear only once. As to time point: newly diagnosed GD, antithyroid drugs for less than 3 months. Generation of the TCR library employed RNA extracted from PBMCs. These data also formed part of another study, on T cells in Graves' hyperthyroidism and ophthalmopathy.

The source material was peripheral blood mononuclear cells (PBMCs), sampled at new diagnosis, from a patient treated with antithyroid drugs. The receptors were gathered from a man under 40 with Graves disease.

The V and J genes are TRBV27 and TRBJ2-5; TRBD2 agrees at 8 bases. The CDR3 spans 14 residues. CDR1 and CDR2 (germline): MNHEY, SMNVEV (reference sequence). The trim removed 7 bases at V and 5 bases at J, leaving 9 bases unmatched. The CDR3 reads CASTDGRARETQYF. CDR3 in DNA: TGTGCCAGCACCGACGGGAGGGCCCGCGAGACCCAGTACTTC.

The rearrangement links TRBV3-1 to TRBJ1-4, with D perhaps TRBD1 (6 bases). V lost 3 bases to trimming and J lost 7 bases, with 12 bases between them. CDR3 length equals 14 residues. Germline V CDR1 and CDR2: LGHDT, YNNKEL (reference sequence). The CDR3: CASSHTGLGEKLFF. CDR3 coding DNA: TGTGCCAGCAGCCACACAGGGTTGGGTGAAAAACTGTTTTTT.

The table lists this clonotype with many counts. V is TRBV10-1 and J is TRBJ2-5; D uncertain. The CDR3 is made up of 15 amino acids. In germline, CDR1 is WNHNN, CDR2 SYGVQD (reference sequence). V was shortened by 0 bases and J by 2 bases, with 10 bases between the two germline ends. The CDR3 sequence is CASSESKAGQETQYF. In DNA, the CDR3 is TGCGCCAGCAGTGAGTCGAAGGCTGGACAAGAGACCCAGTACTTC.

In this sample, this clonotype turned up many times. The chain couples TRBV18 to TRBJ1-1; D not certain. V was trimmed by 3 bases and J by 0 bases, leaving 14 bases between them. CDR1 is KGHSH, CDR2 LQKENI, per germline. The CDR3 consists of 16 residues. CDR3 in amino acids: CASSPSLWDLNTEAFF. The CDR3 region has the DNA TGTGCCAGCTCACCCTCTCTGTGGGATTTGAACACTGAAGCTTTCTTT.

This clonotype was recorded many times. The rearrangement uses TRBV20-1 and TRBJ2-2; TRBD2 might be the D (5 bases). The CDR3 has 15 residues. The V end lost 1 base, the J end lost 1 base, and 10 bases lay between the germline ends. In germline, CDR1 is DFQATT, CDR2 SNEGSKA (reference sequence). The CDR3 bases are TGCAGTGCTAGAGGGGTAGCGTTGAACACCGGGGAGCTGTTTTTT. Residues: CSARGVALNTGELFF.

In its sample, this clonotype was seen many times. The chain employs TRBV7-8 and TRBJ2-5; D perhaps matches TRBD2 (6 bases). TRBJ2-1 matches the DNA end more closely, so the J call is doubtful. CDR3 size: 14 residues. CDR1 and CDR2 from the germline V gene are SGHVS and FQNEAQ. The CDR3 DNA reads TGTGCCAGCAGCCTTGCCGGGAGTTCAGAGACCCAGTTCTTC. Amino acid sequence: CASSLAGSSETQFF.

V gene TRBV30 combines with J gene TRBJ1-2; weak D call: TRBD1 (6 bases). The germline V and J ends were trimmed by 3 bases and 5 bases, with 13 bases remaining between them. Germline assignment: CDR1 GTSNPN and CDR2 SVGIG (reference sequence). The CDR3 contains 13 residues. The CDR3 DNA reads TGTGCCTGGAGCTGGGACATAGGTTATGGCTACACCTTC. Protein sequence: CAWSWDIGYGYTF.

This clonotype has a count of ten or more. The chain is built from TRBV6-2 or TRBV6-3 and TRBJ2-1; 8 bases are a match to TRBD2. The CDR3 totals 15 residues. V shed 2 bases, J shed 4 bases, and the junction held 4 bases outside the gene matches. Per germline, CDR1 MNHEY and CDR2 SVGEGT. Here the CDR3 reads CASSYISGGYNEQFF. In DNA, the CDR3 is TGTGCCAGCAGTTACATAAGCGGGGGTTACAATGAGCAGTTCTTC.

This clonotype was seen at least ten times. J is TRBJ1-5 and V is TRBV9, with D possibly TRBD1 on 5 matching bases. CDR1 and CDR2 (germline): SGDLS, YYNGEE. Deletions cut 1 base from V and 5 bases from J, with 10 bases between. This CDR3 has 14 residues. CDR3 protein: CASSVTGHDQPQHF. CDR3 nucleotide sequence: TGTGCCAGCAGCGTAACAGGCCATGATCAGCCCCAGCATTTT. Supplemented by reference TRBV9 and TRBJ1-5, the full variable domain reads DSGVTQTPKHLITATGQRVTLRCSPRSGDLSVYWYQQSLDQGLQFLIQYYNGEERAKGNILERFSAQQFPDLHSELNLSSLELGDSALYFCASSVTGHDQPQHFGDGTRLSIL.

The V and J genes are TRBV6-2 or TRBV6-3 and TRBJ2-1; 8 bases agree with TRBD1. The J call is doubtful: the DNA matches TRBJ2-5 better. The CDR3 loop spans 12 amino acids. Germline V gene lookup returns CDR1 MNHEY and CDR2 SVGEGT. DNA of the CDR3: TGTGCCAGCAGGGGACAGGCAGAGACCCAGTACTTC. This codes for CASRGQAETQYF.

V and J are TRBV6-5 and TRBJ2-5; D perhaps matches TRBD1 (6 bases). The V end was cut by 8 bases, the J end by 0 bases, with 19 bases between. The CDR3 sequence is 16 residues long. Germline CDR1 MNHEY, CDR2 SVGAGI. CDR3 sequence reads: CASRFGGQGYQETQYF. In DNA, the CDR3 is TGTGCCAGCCGTTTCGGCGGCCAGGGGTACCAAGAGACCCAGTACTTC.

This clonotype was seen ten or more times. The chain recombines TRBV19 with TRBJ2-2; no clear D gene. Trimming stripped 1 base from V and 4 bases from J, with 4 bases between. CDR1 is LNHDA, CDR2 SQIVND, per germline (reference sequence). This CDR3 has 13 residues. CDR3 DNA: TGTGCCAGTAGTATAGGGCGCACCGGGGAGCTGTTTTTT. Translation gives CASSIGRTGELFF.

The chain uses TRBV6-2 or TRBV6-3 and TRBJ2-3; possibly TRBD2 for D (5 bases). The V and J ends lost 5 bases and 1 base respectively, with 13 bases between them. Germline-derived CDR1 and CDR2 are MNHEY and SVGEGT. The CDR3 is made up of 15 amino acids. The CDR3 DNA reads as TGTGCCAGCAGTGACGAGGGAGTTCGCACAGATACGCAGTATTTT. Residues: CASSDEGVRTDTQYF.

There are a few counts of this clonotype. The CDR3 loop reads CASSKPGSRETQYF. Here the CDR3 DNA reads TGCGCCAGCAGCAAGCCAGGGTCACGGGAGACCCAGTACTTC. The chain couples TRBV5-1 to TRBJ2-5; the D gene is possibly TRBD1 (5 bases). Germline V gene data show CDR1 as SGHRS and CDR2 as YFSETQ. Between the trimmed V and J ends, which lost 4 bases and 5 bases, there was a span of 15 bases. This CDR3 has 14 residues.

The chain recombines TRBV10-1 with TRBJ2-1; D is possibly TRBD2 (6 bases). CDR1 WNHNN and CDR2 SYGVQD come from the germline V gene (reference sequence). Trimming shortened V by 7 bases and J by 6 bases, and 10 bases separated the two germline ends. This CDR3 has 12 amino acids. The CDR3, as DNA: TGCGCCAGCACGGCTAGCGCCAATGAGCAGTTCTTC. The encoded protein is CASTASANEQFF.

The genes are TRBV5-6 and TRBJ2-2; 12 bases are shared with TRBD2. Germline CDR1 SGHDT, CDR2 YYEEEE. V shed 3 bases, J shed 2 bases, and the junction held 2 bases outside the gene matches. CDR3 length: 16 amino acids. The DNA of the CDR3 is TGTGCCAGCAGCTGGACTAGCGGGGTAAACACCGGGGAGCTGTTTTTT. It translates to CASSWTSGVNTGELFF. Looking up the rest from reference TRBV5-6 and TRBJ2-2 gives the full variable domain: DAGVTQSPTHLIKTRGQQVTLRCSPKSGHDTVSWYQQALGQGPQFIFQYYEEEERQRGNFPDRFSGHQFPNYSSELNVNALLLGDSALYLCASSWTSGVNTGELFFGEGSRLTVL.

This clonotype was seen repeatedly, ten times or more. The chain couples TRBV29-1 to TRBJ1-1, with TRBD1 identical over 7 bases. The CDR3 spans 13 residues. Losses at the gene ends were 7 bases for V and 0 bases for J; bases not matched to a gene: 5. Germline V lookup: CDR1 SQVTM, CDR2 ANQGSEA. The CDR3 nucleotides are TGCAGCGCCCTGACAGGGATGAACACTGAAGCTTTCTTT. Its protein product is CSALTGMNTEAFF. The full variable domain, in which reference TRBV29-1 and TRBJ1-1 provide the parts outside the CDR3, is SAVISQKPSRDICQRGTSLTIQCQVDSQVTMMFWYRQQPGQSLTLIATANQGSEATYESGFVIDKFPISRPNLTFSTLTVSNMSPEDSSIYLCSALTGMNTEAFFGQGTRLTVV.

This clonotype appeared many times. The chain recombines TRBV6-2 or TRBV6-3 with TRBJ1-1; D remains unclear. CDR1 and CDR2 from the germline V gene are MNHEY and SVGEGT. This CDR3 region has 15 residues. V shed 6 bases and J shed 1 base, with 15 bases lying between them. As DNA, the CDR3 is TGTGCCAGCAGACAACACATAACACCGAACACTGAAGCTTTCTTT. Translated: CASRQHITPNTEAFF.

In its sample, this clonotype was seen a few times. The chain employs TRBV18 and TRBJ2-5; TRBD2 is a possible D gene (5 bases). The V gene lost 3 bases and the J gene lost 1 base, with 12 bases spanning the gap. CDR3 length: 15 amino acids. CDR1 and CDR2 from the germline V gene are KGHSH and LQKENI. CDR3 in amino acids: CASSPEVASQETQYF. The CDR3 DNA reads as TGTGCCAGCTCACCCGAGGTAGCGTCCCAAGAGACCCAGTACTTC.

This clonotype was recorded a few times. The V and J genes are TRBV5-1 and TRBJ1-2; D gene uncertain. Trimming pared 2 bases from V and 7 bases from J, leaving 18 bases between. Germline loops: CDR1 SGHRS, CDR2 YFSETQ. This CDR3 contains 15 residues. The CDR3 is CASSFLLIINVGYTF. The DNA of the CDR3 is TGCGCCAGCAGCTTTCTCCTTATCATTAACGTTGGCTACACCTTC.

The chain recombines TRBV9 with TRBJ1-2, with no clear D. The V end was cut by 3 bases, the J end by 4 bases, with 10 bases between. The germline V gene has CDR1 SGDLS and CDR2 YYNGEE. The CDR3 is 13 amino acids. CDR3 nucleotide sequence: TGTGCCAGCAGCGGGACCGAACGCTATGGCTACACCTTC. This sequence encodes CASSGTERYGYTF. The full variable domain, rest sourced from reference TRBV9 and TRBJ1-2, is DSGVTQTPKHLITATGQRVTLRCSPRSGDLSVYWYQQSLDQGLQFLIQYYNGEERAKGNILERFSAQQFPDLHSELNLSSLELGDSALYFCASSGTERYGYTFGSGTRLTVV.

This clonotype occurred many times. The chain links TRBV11-2 to TRBJ2-1; TRBD2 matches at 9 bases. The CDR3 has 17 residues. The trim removed 3 bases at V and 5 bases at J, leaving 11 bases unmatched. Germline-derived CDR1 and CDR2 are SGHAT and FQNNGV. The CDR3 protein is CASSFPRAGGNNNEQFF. The CDR3 bases are TGTGCCAGCAGCTTCCCCCGAGCGGGAGGCAACAACAATGAGCAGTTCTTC.

The rearrangement joins TRBV27 to TRBJ2-5; D might be TRBD1 (6 bases). Germline V gene data show CDR1 as MNHEY and CDR2 as SMNVEV (reference sequence). This CDR3 has 17 residues. V was clipped by 4 bases and J by 3 bases, with 21 bases between them. The DNA for the CDR3 is TGTGCCAGCAGTTCCCCCCCGACAGGCCTGCTTAAAGAGACCCAGTACTTC. Its protein is CASSSPPTGLLKETQYF.

This clonotype was picked up a small number of times. The CDR3 protein is CASSAGPVWFF. The CDR3 coding sequence is TGTGCCAGCAGTGCCGGCCCCGTATGGTTCTTC. This chain connects TRBV6-2 or TRBV6-3 to TRBJ2-1; D gene uncertain. The germline CDR1 and CDR2 sequences are MNHEY and SVGEGT. V lost 5 bases and J 15 bases, leaving 14 bases between the germline ends. CDR3 size: 11 residues.

This clonotype came up many times. The rearrangement joins TRBV7-2 to TRBJ1-2; the D is unclear. Germline V gives CDR1 SGHTA, CDR2 FQGNSA. Trimming pared 1 base from V and 3 bases from J, leaving 6 bases between. The CDR3 spans 13 residues. CDR3 coding DNA: TGTGCCAGCAGCTTAGAACAACACTATGGCTACACCTTC. Residues: CASSLEQHYGYTF.

This clonotype came up many times. The gene calls are TRBV12-5 and TRBJ2-1, with D possibly being TRBD1 or TRBD2 (5 bases each). The V gene lost 2 bases and the J gene lost 6 bases, with 20 bases spanning the gap. CDR3 length equals 17 residues. The germline V gene has CDR1 LGHNT and CDR2 FRNRAP. CDR3 sequence reads: CASGLRVSGVGANEQFF. The CDR3 DNA reads as TGTGCTAGTGGTTTGAGAGTCTCCGGGGTAGGGGCCAATGAGCAGTTCTTC.

This clonotype was observed many times. The CDR3 nucleotides are TGTGCCAGCAGTGAAGTGGGTACGGCACACGAGCAGTACTTC. This encodes CASSEVGTAHEQYF. The chain joins TRBV2 to TRBJ2-7, with unresolved D. Deletions cut 1 base from V and 5 bases from J, with 12 bases between. CDR1 SNHLY and CDR2 FYNNEI come from the germline V gene. This CDR3 is built from 14 residues.

This clonotype was observed a few times. An end of the junction does not agree with germline; a read error may underlie this. The chain employs TRBV2 and TRBJ2-1, with D perhaps assigned TRBD1 or TRBD2 (5 bases each). The CDR3 covers 13 residues. Germline V gene lookup returns CDR1 SNHLY and CDR2 FYNNEI. The CDR3 here is CAIRDAAQNGQFF. The CDR3 DNA reads TGTGCCATCCGGGACGCCGCTCAGAATGGGCAGTTCTTC.

V usage is TRBV24-1 and J usage is TRBJ2-1; 13 positions agree with TRBD2. The DNA end favors TRBJ2-5, so the J call may be wrong. The CDR3 sequence is 16 residues long. Germline CDR1 KGHDR, CDR2 SFDVKD. The CDR3 reads CATSDHGTSGKETQYF. The CDR3 DNA sequence: TGTGCCACCAGTGACCATGGGACTAGCGGGAAGGAGACCCAGTACTTC.

This clonotype has more than one count but fewer than ten. CDR3 in amino acids: CASSQGAGFRLDSPLHF. The CDR3 bases are TGCGCCAGCAGCCAAGGAGCGGGCTTCCGGCTGGATTCACCCCTCCACTTT. The chain uses TRBV4-1 and TRBJ1-6; D gene uncertain. Germline loops: CDR1 MGHRA, CDR2 YSYEKL. V was clipped by 1 base and J by 8 bases, with 18 bases between them. The length of the CDR3 is 17 residues.

The genes are TRBV6-1 and TRBJ2-7; a weak D match, TRBD2 (6 bases). The DNA end is more similar to TRBJ2-1, so the J call may be wrong. This CDR3 spans 14 amino acids. Germline loops: CDR1 MNHNS, CDR2 SASEGT. The CDR3 loop is CATTRTTHYNEQFF. DNA for the CDR3: TGTGCCACCACACGGACTACCCATTACAATGAGCAGTTCTTC.

There are many counts of this clonotype. The V call is TRBV29-1, the J call TRBJ2-7, with no clear D. The length of the CDR3 is 13 residues. Germline V CDR1 and CDR2: SQVTM, ANQGSEA. V lost 4 bases, J lost 3 bases, and 13 bases lay in between. CDR3 bases: TGCAGCGTTGTCCCAGCTATGAGCTACGAGCAGTACTTC. Protein product: CSVVPAMSYEQYF.